The TCR beta chain described here comes from a study of breast tumors, draining lymph nodes, adjacent tissues. Study-level findings and limits: Data fit most tumor T cells coming from lymph node, expanding in tumor. That most tumor T cells come from lymph nodes remained unproven. Tumor TCR diversity was below lymph nodes but above nontumor tissue.

Points on this clonotype: The target antigen is unknown.

Each CDR3 protein gets one entry after TCRdb re-called the multiplex PCR reads with MiXCR. The table shows more than 50,000 distinct CDR3 sequences, with 43% occurring only once. This CDR3 is 16 amino acids long. V lost 6 bases, J lost 9 bases, and 24 bases lay in between. Germline V gives CDR1 LNHNV, CDR2 YYDKDF (reference sequence). The TCR comes from a female donor with breast cancer. Some clones in this sample may be carry-over from other donors' samples. The chain employs TRBV15 and TRBJ2-1, with D maybe TRBD1 (5 bases). The sample taken for sequencing was breast tumor tissue. The CDR3 loop is CATSFRVQGAPVEQFF. The CDR3 nucleotides are TGTGCCACCAGTTTCCGGGTTCAGGGTGCCCCCGTTGAGCAGTTCTTC.